This TCR beta chain came from a study of blood T cells in healthy people across ages. Study observations and caveats: Older age went with lower TCR beta diversity per million T cells, in a roughly linear way. In long-lived donors, naive CD4+ cell counts and diversity exceeded those of aged donors.

Germline V gives CDR1 SGHRS, CDR2 YFSETQ. The CDR3 is 13 amino acids. Trimming left V 7 bases short and J 3 bases short, with 14 bases between. Details on this clonotype: Its specificity is unknown.

Next came a second PCR, run for 7 to 11 cycles, which used a sample-barcoded 5' primer along with a J-beta primer mix. TCRdb called the 5' RACE reads again in MiXCR, with one record for every CDR3 protein. The sample consists of around 1.5 million distinct CDR3 sequences, about 31% of them appearing once. The TCR sequence derives from a woman aged 25 to 39 in good health. This chain links TRBV5-1 with TRBJ2-7; the D call may be TRBD1 or TRBD2 (5 bases each). Input material: blood. The CDR3 DNA reads TGCGCCAGCGCGTGGGACGGTTACTACGAGCAGTACTTC. It yields the protein CASAWDGYYEQYF.